A selection of T cell receptor beta chains follows, all from one sample in a study of T cell repertoires in cytomegalovirus infection. TCRdb re-called the reads with MiXCR, one entry per CDR3 protein. The profile shows 680,000 or so distinct CDR3 sequences, 30% to 35% of them singletons. These receptors are not linked to any known antigen. The sequencing here drew on cultured PBMCs, taken from culture after CMV antigen stimulation. The receptors derive from a human donor in good health (CMV status not recorded). Some clones in this sample may be carry-over from other donors' samples. CDR3s include the opening cysteine and the closing phenylalanine or tryptophan. A D gene is named only where the DNA matches it firmly. Rows may omit the clone size; those that give it use once, few, many or a size class.

TRBV4-2	TRBD1	NA	TRBJ2-3	CASSPQGGGRTDTQYF	TGTGCCAGCAGCCCTCAAGGGGGCGGACGCACAGATACGCAGTATTTT
TRBV11-2	TRBD2	NA	TRBJ2-3	CASSTRTSAYTDTQYF	TGTGCCAGCAGCACCCGGACTAGCGCGTACACAGATACGCAGTATTTT
TRBV7-8	NA	NA	TRBJ2-1	CASNHPEGQWNEQFF	TGTGCCAGCAACCACCCCGAGGGCCAATGGAATGAGCAGTTCTTC
TRBV6-4	TRBD2	NA	TRBJ2-1	CASSALAGAIEQFF	TGTGCCAGCAGTGCGCTAGCGGGGGCAATAGAGCAGTTCTTC
TRBV11-2	TRBD2	NA	TRBJ2-3	CASSWTSGSSDTQYF	TGTGCCAGCAGCTGGACTAGCGGGAGTTCTGATACGCAGTATTTT
TRBV5-1	NA	NA	TRBJ1-4	CASSLGGGPTNEKLFF	TGCGCCAGCAGCTTGGGGGGCGGACCAACTAATGAAAAACTGTTTTTT
TRBV18	NA	few	TRBJ1-2	CASRQGQAAGYTF	TGTGCCAGCCGGCAGGGGCAGGCTGCGGGCTACACCTTC
TRBV2	TRBD1	few	TRBJ2-1	CASRARGQGYNEQFF	TGTGCCAGCAGGGCTCGGGGACAGGGATACAATGAGCAGTTCTTC
TRBV7-2	NA	NA	TRBJ2-3	CASNMITDTQYF	TGTGCCAGCAACATGATTACAGATACGCAGTATTTT
TRBV4-3	NA	NA	TRBJ2-1	CASSQGVGVIYNEQFF	TGCGCCAGCAGCCAAGGAGTGGGGGTTATCTACAATGAGCAGTTCTTC
TRBV7-2	NA	many	TRBJ1-1	CASSLISNTEAFF	TGTGCCAGCAGCTTAATCAGTAACACTGAAGCTTTCTTT
TRBV6-5	NA	once	TRBJ2-7	CASTPDGGASYEQYF	TGTGCCAGCACCCCGGATGGGGGGGCCTCCTACGAGCAGTACTTC
TRBV6-6	TRBD1	few	TRBJ1-1	CASSSPGQVNTEAFF	TGTGCCAGCAGTTCTCCGGGACAGGTTAACACTGAAGCTTTCTTT
TRBV20-1	NA	once	TRBJ1-5	CSAKLTVDQPQHF	TGCAGTGCTAAGTTGACAGTGGATCAGCCCCAGCATTTT
TRBV24-1	TRBD1	NA	TRBJ2-5	CATSDLRTGGWGQQETQYF	TGTGCCACCAGTGATTTGAGGACAGGGGGCTGGGGTCAGCAAGAGACCCAGTACTTC
TRBV7-2	NA	many	TRBJ1-4	CASSLLGGPNEKLFF	TGTGCCAGCAGCTTGCTCGGGGGCCCTAATGAAAAACTGTTTTTT
TRBV20-1	NA	NA	TRBJ1-3	CSARQHTRGNTIYF	TGCAGTGCTAGACAACATACACGAGGAAACACCATATATTTT
TRBV12-3/TRBV12-4	TRBD1	NA	TRBJ2-7	CASSKQGAYEQYF	TGTGCCAGCAGTAAACAGGGGGCTTACGAGCAGTACTTC
TRBV12-3/TRBV12-4	NA	NA	TRBJ1-2	CASSLAGNNYGYTF	TGTGCCAGCAGTTTAGCAGGCAATAACTATGGCTACACCTTC
TRBV6-2/TRBV6-3	NA	few	TRBJ2-7	CASSKTPGTLSYEQYF	TGTGCCAGCAGCAAAACCCCCGGGACTCTCTCCTACGAGCAGTACTTC
TRBV6-2/TRBV6-3	NA	NA	TRBJ2-1	CASSTTSGVYNEQFF	TGTGCCAGCAGCACAACCTCAGGGGTTTACAATGAGCAGTTCTTC
TRBV14	NA	few	TRBJ2-3	CASSHADTQYF	TGTGCCAGCAGCCATGCAGATACGCAGTATTTT
TRBV2	TRBD1	NA	TRBJ1-1	CASSLTGGGNTEAFF	TGTGCCAGCAGTTTGACAGGGGGCGGGAACACTGAAGCTTTCTTT
TRBV4-3	NA	few	TRBJ2-7	CASSQDIGSDSYEQYF	TGCGCCAGCAGCCAAGATATAGGTAGCGACTCCTACGAGCAGTACTTC
TRBV7-2	NA	few	TRBJ1-5	CASSVGSLSNQPQHF	TGTGCCAGCAGCGTAGGCAGCCTTAGCAATCAGCCCCAGCATTTT
TRBV7-6	TRBD2	few	TRBJ2-1	CASSLVLADNNEQFF	TGTGCCAGCAGCTTAGTCCTAGCGGATAACAATGAGCAGTTCTTC
TRBV27	TRBD1	NA	TRBJ1-4	CASRPGGKNEKLFF	TGTGCCAGCAGACCAGGGGGGAAGAATGAAAAACTGTTTTTT
TRBV11-3	TRBD2	few	TRBJ2-3	CASSSGLAGAGTDTQYF	TGTGCCAGCAGCTCGGGACTAGCGGGCGCAGGGACAGATACGCAGTATTTT
TRBV5-5	NA	NA	TRBJ1-5	CASSSYGSSNQPQHF	TGTGCCAGCAGCTCTTACGGGAGTAGCAATCAGCCCCAGCATTTT
TRBV28	TRBD1	NA	TRBJ1-2	CASSWGDRGVDGYTF	TGTGCCAGCAGTTGGGGGGACAGGGGAGTGGATGGCTACACCTTC
TRBV19	NA	few	TRBJ1-2	CATMRGSLTGGYTF	TGTGCCACCATGAGGGGATCCCTGACTGGGGGCTACACCTTC
TRBV19	TRBD1	NA	TRBJ2-7	CASTPRRGQGIGDEQYF	TGTGCCAGCACCCCGCGCCGGGGACAGGGGATTGGGGACGAGCAGTACTTC
TRBV5-1	TRBD1	NA	TRBJ2-5	CASSQDRAEETQYF	TGCGCCAGCAGCCAGGACAGGGCCGAAGAGACCCAGTACTTC
TRBV5-4	TRBD2	NA	TRBJ2-2	CASSSRLAGGITGELFF	TGTGCCAGCAGCTCGAGACTAGCGGGAGGGATTACCGGGGAGCTGTTTTTT
TRBV6-1	TRBD2	few	TRBJ2-1	CATNWGGSYNEQFF	TGTGCCACCAACTGGGGGGGGTCCTACAATGAGCAGTTCTTC
TRBV12-3/TRBV12-4	TRBD2	NA	TRBJ2-1	CASSLISLAGGDEQFF	TGTGCCAGCAGTTTAATTTCACTAGCGGGAGGCGATGAGCAGTTCTTC
TRBV5-1	TRBD1	NA	TRBJ2-1	CASSLETGGFYEQFF	TGCGCCAGCAGCTTGGAAACAGGGGGATTCTATGAGCAGTTCTTC
TRBV5-4	TRBD2	few	TRBJ2-1	CASSLGLAGAAGEQFF	TGTGCCAGCAGCCTAGGACTAGCGGGAGCAGCTGGTGAGCAGTTCTTC
TRBV7-8	TRBD2	few	TRBJ2-3	CASSLTRDYTDTQYF	TGTGCCAGCAGTCTTACCCGGGACTACACAGATACGCAGTATTTT
TRBV7-8	TRBD1	few	TRBJ1-5	CASSSGRGGQNQPQHF	TGTGCCAGCAGTAGCGGGCGAGGGGGCCAAAATCAGCCCCAGCATTTT
TRBV6-1	NA	NA	TRBJ1-4	CASSEAAPNEKLFF	TGTGCCAGCAGTGAAGCGGCTCCTAATGAAAAACTGTTTTTT
TRBV5-5	NA	NA	TRBJ2-3	CASRFQGFDTQYF	TGTGCCAGCAGGTTTCAGGGTTTTGATACGCAGTATTTT
TRBV29-1	TRBD2	NA	TRBJ2-1	CSGGLLAGSGEQFF	TGCAGCGGGGGCCTCTTAGCGGGATCGGGGGAGCAGTTCTTC
TRBV7-2	NA	many	TRBJ2-7	CASSPDGRAHEQYF	TGTGCCAGCAGCCCAGACGGAAGGGCCCACGAGCAGTACTTC
TRBV7-6	TRBD2	few	TRBJ2-5	CASSLRGISETQYF	TGTGCCAGCAGCCTGCGGGGGATTAGCGAGACCCAGTACTTC